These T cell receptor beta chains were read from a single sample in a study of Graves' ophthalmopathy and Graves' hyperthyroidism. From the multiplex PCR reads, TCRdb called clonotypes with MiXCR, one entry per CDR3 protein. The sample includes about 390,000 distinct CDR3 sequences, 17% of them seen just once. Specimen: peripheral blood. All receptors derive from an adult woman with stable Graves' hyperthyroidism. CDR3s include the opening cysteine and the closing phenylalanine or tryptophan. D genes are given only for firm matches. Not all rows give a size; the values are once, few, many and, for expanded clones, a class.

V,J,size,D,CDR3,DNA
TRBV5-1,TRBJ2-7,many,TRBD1,CASSLERQGSHEQYF,TGCGCCAGCAGCTTGGAGCGACAGGGGTCCCACGAGCAGTACTTC
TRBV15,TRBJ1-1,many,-,CATSRDTLDGEGAFF,TGTGCCACCAGCAGAGATACTTTGGACGGAGAGGGAGCTTTCTTT
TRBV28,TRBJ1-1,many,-,CASTLPPEAFF,TGTGCCAGCACCCTCCCACCTGAAGCTTTCTTT
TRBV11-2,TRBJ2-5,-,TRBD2,CASSLVGSGRSAQYF,TGTGCCAGCAGCTTAGTTGGTAGCGGGAGGTCGGCCCAGTACTTC
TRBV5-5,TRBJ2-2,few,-,CASSFSGAVGTGELFF,TGTGCCAGCAGCTTTAGTGGGGCTGTGGGCACCGGGGAGCTGTTTTTT
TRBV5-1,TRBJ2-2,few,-,CASSLVTRAPGELFF,TGCGCCAGCAGCTTGGTCACGAGGGCTCCCGGGGAGCTGTTTTTT
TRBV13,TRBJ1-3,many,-,CASSTGLHSGNTIYF,TGTGCCAGCAGCACGGGACTACACTCTGGAAACACCATATATTTT
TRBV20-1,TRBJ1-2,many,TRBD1,CSAREPGGFWGYTF,TGCAGTGCTAGAGAACCAGGGGGGTTTTGGGGCTACACCTTC
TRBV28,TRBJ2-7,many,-,CASNRPGEVAEQYF,TGTGCCAGCAACCGGCCCGGGGAAGTAGCCGAGCAGTACTTC
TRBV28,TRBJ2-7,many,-,CASSLPIRAGKPYEQYF,TGTGCCAGCAGTCTCCCAATCCGGGCGGGAAAACCCTACGAGCAGTACTTC
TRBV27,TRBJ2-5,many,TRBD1,CASSPGTGWWETQYF,TGTGCCAGCAGTCCCGGGACAGGTTGGTGGGAGACCCAGTACTTC
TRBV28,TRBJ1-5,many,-,CATYKGLMSNQPQHF,TGTGCCACCTATAAGGGGTTAATGAGCAATCAGCCCCAGCATTTT
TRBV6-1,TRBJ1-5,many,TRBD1,CASRAGQGPQPQHF,TGTGCCAGCAGGGCCGGACAGGGGCCTCAGCCCCAGCATTTT
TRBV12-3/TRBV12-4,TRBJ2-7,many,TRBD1,CASTNGQGATMYEQYF,TGTGCCAGCACCAATGGACAGGGCGCTACGATGTACGAGCAGTACTTC
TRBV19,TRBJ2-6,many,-,CASSILVFGANVLTF,TGTGCCAGTAGTATTTTAGTCTTTGGGGCCAACGTCCTGACTTTC
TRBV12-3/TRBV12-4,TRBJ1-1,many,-,CASRGDFPEAFF,TGTGCCAGCAGAGGGGACTTCCCTGAAGCTTTCTTT
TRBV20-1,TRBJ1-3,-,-,CSARLGENTIYF,TGCAGTGCTAGACTCGGGGAAAACACCATATATTTT
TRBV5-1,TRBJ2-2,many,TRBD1,CASSRAGQGPGELFF,TGCGCCAGCAGCAGGGCGGGACAGGGTCCCGGGGAGCTGTTTTTT
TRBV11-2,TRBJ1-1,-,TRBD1,CASSSRTGGLRSPAFF,TGTGCCAGCAGCTCCCGGACAGGGGGCCTTAGATCGCCAGCTTTCTTT
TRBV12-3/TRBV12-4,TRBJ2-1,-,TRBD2,CASRYGLAGRWDEQFF,TGTGCCAGCAGATATGGGCTAGCGGGCCGTTGGGATGAGCAGTTCTTC
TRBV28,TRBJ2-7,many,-,CASSLRRAVYEQYF,TGTGCCAGCAGTTTACGGCGGGCAGTCTACGAGCAGTACTTC
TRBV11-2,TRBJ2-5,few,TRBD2,CASRPWTSGLEQETQYF,TGTGCCAGCAGACCATGGACTAGCGGTCTAGAACAAGAGACCCAGTACTTC
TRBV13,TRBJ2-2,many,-,CASSLALNTGELFF,TGTGCCAGCAGCCTAGCACTAAACACCGGGGAGCTGTTTTTT
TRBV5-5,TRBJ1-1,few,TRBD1,CASSLYDRGPTEAFF,TGTGCCAGCAGCTTGTACGACAGGGGGCCCACTGAAGCTTTCTTT
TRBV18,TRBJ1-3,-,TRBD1,CASSPRQGGSSGNTIYF,TGTGCCAGCTCACCTAGACAGGGTGGGAGCTCTGGAAACACCATATATTTT
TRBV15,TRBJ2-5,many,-,CATSPGALRRETQYF,TGTGCCACCAGCCCAGGGGCCTTAAGGAGGGAGACCCAGTACTTC
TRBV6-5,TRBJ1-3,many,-,CASSYSQTTGNTIYF,TGTGCCAGCAGTTATTCCCAAACTACGGGAAACACCATATATTTT
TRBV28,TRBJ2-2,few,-,CASSPQSTGELFF,TGTGCCAGCAGTCCGCAGAGCACCGGGGAGCTGTTTTTT